This paragraph reports one T cell receptor beta chain. The antigen is undetermined. This specimen comes from a study of glioma-infiltrating T cells. General observations from the study: Gliomas, especially low-grade, showed above-expected tissue-blood divergence; non-neoplastic patients showed below.

TCR alpha and beta CDR3 regions were amplified from RNA using iRepertoire nested multiplex PCR. MiXCR, applied by TCRdb to the multiplex PCR reads, yields one record per CDR3 protein. The table records around 100,000 distinct CDR3 sequences, around 30% of them present only once. Germline V gene lookup returns CDR1 SGHAT and CDR2 FQNNGV. Trimming pared 3 bases from V and 5 bases from J, leaving 13 bases between. This CDR3 is 14 amino acids long. This chain connects TRBV11-2 to TRBJ1-2; D is ambiguous. The sequence came from a human donor with low-grade glioma or glioblastoma, undergoing nonglioma brain surgery, or in good health (not recorded which). Sequences were obtained from glioma tissue, nonneoplastic brain tissue, or PBMCs (not recorded which). As DNA, the CDR3 is TGTGCCAGCAGCTTCGGGATAGGTGGATATGGCTACACCTTC. This translates into CASSFGIGGYGYTF.